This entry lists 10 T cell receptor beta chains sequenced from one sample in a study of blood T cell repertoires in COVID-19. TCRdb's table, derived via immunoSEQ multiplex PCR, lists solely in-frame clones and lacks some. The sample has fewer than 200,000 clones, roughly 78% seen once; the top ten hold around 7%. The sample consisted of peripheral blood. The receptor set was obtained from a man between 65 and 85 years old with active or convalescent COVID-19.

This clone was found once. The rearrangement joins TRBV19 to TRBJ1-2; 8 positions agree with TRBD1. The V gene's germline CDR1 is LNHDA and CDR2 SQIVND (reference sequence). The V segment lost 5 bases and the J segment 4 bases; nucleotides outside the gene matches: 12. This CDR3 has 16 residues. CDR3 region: CASSEGQVSTGYGYTF. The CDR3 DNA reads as TGTGCCAGTAGTGAGGGACAGGTATCAACAGGCTATGGCTACACCTTC.

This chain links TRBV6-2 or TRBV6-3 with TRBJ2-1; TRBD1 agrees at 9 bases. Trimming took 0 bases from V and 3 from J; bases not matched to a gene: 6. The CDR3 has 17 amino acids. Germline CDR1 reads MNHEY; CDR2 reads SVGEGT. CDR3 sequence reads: CASSYSTGTGNYNEQFF. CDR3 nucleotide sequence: TGTGCCAGCAGTTACTCGACTGGGACAGGGAACTACAATGAGCAGTTCTTC.

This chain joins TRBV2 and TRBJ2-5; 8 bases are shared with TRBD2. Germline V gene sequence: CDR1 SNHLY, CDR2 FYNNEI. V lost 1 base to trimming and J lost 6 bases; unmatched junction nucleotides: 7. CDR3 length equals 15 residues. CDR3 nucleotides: TGTGCCAGCAGTGAAGGGCCCGGGGGGGAGAAGACCCAGTACTTC. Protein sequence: CASSEGPGGEKTQYF.

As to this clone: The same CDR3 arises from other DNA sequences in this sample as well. The CDR3 reads CASSIDRGSYNEQFF. CDR3 in DNA: TGTGCCAGTAGTATTGACAGGGGCTCCTACAATGAGCAGTTCTTC. The chain employs TRBV19 and TRBJ2-1; 8 positions match TRBD1. V was clipped by 3 bases and J by 0 bases; unmatched bases: 1. Looked up from germline, CDR1 is LNHDA and CDR2 is SQIVND (reference sequence). CDR3 size: 15 residues.

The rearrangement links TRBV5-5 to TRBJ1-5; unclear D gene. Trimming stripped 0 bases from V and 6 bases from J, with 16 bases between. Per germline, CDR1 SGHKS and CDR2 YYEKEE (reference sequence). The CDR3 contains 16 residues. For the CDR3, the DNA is TGTGCCAGCAGCTTGGCGCACAGCCTTCCCGGTCAGCCCCAGCATTTT. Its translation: CASSLAHSLPGQPQHF.

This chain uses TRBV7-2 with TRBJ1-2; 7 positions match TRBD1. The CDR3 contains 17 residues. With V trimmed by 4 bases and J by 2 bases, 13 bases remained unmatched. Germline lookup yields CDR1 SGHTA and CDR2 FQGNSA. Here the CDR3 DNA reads TGTGCCAGCAGCTCGGAAAACAGGGGCGACGAAAACTATGGCTACACCTTC. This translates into CASSSENRGDENYGYTF.

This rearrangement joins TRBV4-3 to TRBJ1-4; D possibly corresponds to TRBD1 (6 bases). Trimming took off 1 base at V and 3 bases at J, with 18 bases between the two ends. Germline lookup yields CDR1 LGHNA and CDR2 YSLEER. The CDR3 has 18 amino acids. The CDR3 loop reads CASSQGGQSYNSNEKLFF. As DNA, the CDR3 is TGCGCCAGCAGCCAAGGAGGACAGTCATATAATTCTAATGAAAAACTGTTTTTT.

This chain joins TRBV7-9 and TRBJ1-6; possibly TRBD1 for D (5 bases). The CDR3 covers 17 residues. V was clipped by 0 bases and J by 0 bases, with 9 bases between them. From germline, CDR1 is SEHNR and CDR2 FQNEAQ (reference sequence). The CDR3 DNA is TGTGCCAGCAGCTTAGCCAGCGGGGGCTCCTATAATTCACCCCTCCACTTT. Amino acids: CASSLASGGSYNSPLHF.

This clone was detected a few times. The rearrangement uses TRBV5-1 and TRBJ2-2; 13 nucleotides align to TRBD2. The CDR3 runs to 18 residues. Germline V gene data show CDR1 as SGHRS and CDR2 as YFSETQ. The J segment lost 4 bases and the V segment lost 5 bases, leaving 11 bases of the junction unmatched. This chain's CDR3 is CASRTQLAGGPSTGELFF. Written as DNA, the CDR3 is TGCGCCAGCAGGACTCAACTAGCGGGGGGGCCGAGCACCGGGGAGCTGTTTTTT.

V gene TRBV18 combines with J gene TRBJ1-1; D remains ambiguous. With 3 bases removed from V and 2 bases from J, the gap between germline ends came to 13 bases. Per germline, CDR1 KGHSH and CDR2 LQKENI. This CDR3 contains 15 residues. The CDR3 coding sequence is TGTGCCAGCTCACCCGAGGGTGGGTTTAACACTGAAGCTTTCTTT. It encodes CASSPEGGFNTEAFF.